The entry that follows covers one TCR beta chain sequence. This entry comes from a study of blood T cell repertoires in COVID-19. Overall study: Acute and convalescent COVID-19 specimens originated in the United States, Italy and Spain.

Original data processing: Estimation of nucleated cell counts was performed using reference gene primer amplification. Assay: immunoSEQ multiplex PCR; the TCRdb copy retains only in-frame clones and omits some. V, J and clone size are those of that table, while D and trimming were read from the DNA. The sample yields 150,000 or so clones, more than 90% seen once. What was sequenced was peripheral blood. The clonotype was recovered from a man between 45 and 60 years old with acute or convalescent COVID-19.

CDR3 DNA: TGTGCCAGTAGTAAGGGGCGGGGGTTCACAGATACGCAGTATTTT. This gives the protein CASSKGRGFTDTQYF. The chain is built from TRBV19 and TRBJ2-3; 7 bases map to TRBD2. CDR3 length: 15 residues. Germline V CDR1 and CDR2: LNHDA, SQIVND (reference sequence). V gave up 4 bases and J gave up 2 bases; unmatched junction bases: 6.